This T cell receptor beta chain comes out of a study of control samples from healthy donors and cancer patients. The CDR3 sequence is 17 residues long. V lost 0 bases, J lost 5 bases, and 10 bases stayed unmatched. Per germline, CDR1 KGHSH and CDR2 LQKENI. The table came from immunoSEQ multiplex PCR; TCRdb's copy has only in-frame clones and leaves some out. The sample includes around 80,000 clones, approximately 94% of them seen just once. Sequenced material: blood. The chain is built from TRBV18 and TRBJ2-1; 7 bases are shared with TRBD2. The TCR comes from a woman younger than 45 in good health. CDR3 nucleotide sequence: TGTGCCAGCTCACCACCGGGCAGGGAGGGCACGCACAATGAGCAGTTCTTC. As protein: CASSPPGREGTHNEQFF.